The next 5 T cell receptor beta chains were all read from a single sample in a study of T cells in Graves' hyperthyroidism and ophthalmopathy. Amplified TCR beta CDR3 regions came from RNA transcripts. Initially, a first-round RT-PCR of the TCR CDR3 employed the HTBI primer set. TCRdb processed the multiplex PCR reads anew with MiXCR; each CDR3 protein has one entry. The data show 640,000 or so distinct CDR3 sequences, 14% to 15% seen once. The material sequenced was blood. The receptors were gathered from a middle-aged woman with Graves' ophthalmopathy.

This clonotype was observed many times. CDR3 bases: TGTGCCAGCAGAGGGCAGGGGGCCGGAAACACCATATATTTT. Translating it yields CASRGQGAGNTIYF. V gene TRBV28 combines with J gene TRBJ1-3, with 8 bases fitting TRBD1. Germline V CDR1 and CDR2: MDHEN, SYDVKM. V lost 6 bases, J lost 4 bases, and 5 bases stayed unmatched. The CDR3 spans 14 residues.

This clonotype was recorded at least ten times. This chain joins TRBV12-3 or TRBV12-4 and TRBJ2-7; tentative D call: TRBD1 (6 bases). The V gene lost 5 bases and the J gene lost 9 bases, with 11 bases spanning the gap. The CDR3 spans 11 residues. CDR3 region: CASSRSTGQYF. CDR3 DNA sequence: TGTGCCAGCAGTCGGTCGACAGGGCAGTACTTC.

This clonotype was recorded many times. The chain joins TRBV6-2 or TRBV6-3 to TRBJ1-5; tentatively, D is TRBD1 (6 bases). Germline-derived CDR1 and CDR2 are MNHEY and SVGEGT. V gave up 0 bases and J gave up 4 bases, with 10 bases separating them. The CDR3 extends over 15 amino acids. The CDR3 sequence: CASSYSKGGNQPQHF. The CDR3 region has the DNA TGTGCCAGCAGTTACTCTAAGGGGGGGAATCAGCCCCAGCATTTT.

This clonotype has ten or more counts. The chain couples TRBV20-1 to TRBJ1-1; possible D gene TRBD1, 6 bases. This CDR3 contains 15 residues. V was cut by 0 bases and J by 4 bases, with 15 bases left in between. In germline, CDR1 is DFQATT, CDR2 SNEGSKA (reference sequence). The chain's CDR3 is CSARDSGARGTEAFF. CDR3 sequence (DNA): TGCAGTGCTAGAGATTCAGGGGCCCGAGGCACTGAAGCTTTCTTT.

J is TRBJ2-7 and V is TRBV25-1; 10 positions agree with TRBD2. Germline lookup yields CDR1 MGHDK and CDR2 SYGVNS. The CDR3 covers 17 residues. J lost 0 bases, V lost 8 bases, and 13 bases had no gene match. CDR3 nucleotides: TGTGCCAGCTCACCAAGGGGCTTAGCGGGGGGCTCCTACGAGCAGTACTTC. Protein product: CASSPRGLAGGSYEQYF.